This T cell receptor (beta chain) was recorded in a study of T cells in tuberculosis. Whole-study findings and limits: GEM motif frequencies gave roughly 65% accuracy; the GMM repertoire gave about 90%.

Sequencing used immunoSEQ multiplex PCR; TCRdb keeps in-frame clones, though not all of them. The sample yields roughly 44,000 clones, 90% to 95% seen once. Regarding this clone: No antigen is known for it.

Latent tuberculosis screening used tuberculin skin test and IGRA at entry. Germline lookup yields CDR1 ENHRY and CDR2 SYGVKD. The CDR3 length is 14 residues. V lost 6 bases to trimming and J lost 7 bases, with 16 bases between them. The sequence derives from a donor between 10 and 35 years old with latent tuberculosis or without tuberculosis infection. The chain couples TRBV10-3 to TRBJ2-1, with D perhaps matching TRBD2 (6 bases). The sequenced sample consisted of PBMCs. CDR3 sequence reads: CAIRGTTAGNEQFF. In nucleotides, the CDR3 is TGTGCCATCAGGGGAACAACGGCGGGGAATGAGCAGTTCTTC.